This T cell receptor (beta chain) is drawn from a study of response to subunit inactivated influenza vaccine. TCRdb reanalysed the RT-PCR reads using MiXCR and keeps one entry per CDR3 protein. Here the sample spans 650,000 to 700,000 distinct CDR3 sequences, around 14% being singletons. Germline lookup yields CDR1 LGHNA and CDR2 YNFKEQ. V shed 1 base, J shed 4 bases, and the junction held 6 bases outside the gene matches. CDR3 length equals 16 residues. Study-wide findings and caveats: After each seasonal influenza vaccination, few new T cells are recruited, the authors suggested.

Comment on this clonotype: Its antigen is unidentified.

The sample here was PBMCs from blood, taken about 11 days after vaccination. This chain uses TRBV4-2 with TRBJ2-1; 8 bases match TRBD1. The TCR sequence derives from a middle-aged man who received an inactivated influenza vaccine. The CDR3: CASSQVQGASYNEQFF. The CDR3 nucleotides read TGTGCCAGCAGCCAAGTCCAGGGGGCGTCGTACAATGAGCAGTTCTTC.